The clone carrying this T cell receptor (beta chain) was seen a single time. The antigen is unknown. The CDR3 covers 15 residues. CDR1 is MNHEY, CDR2 SMNVEV, per germline (reference sequence). The V segment lost 7 bases and the J segment 5 bases; nucleotides outside the gene matches: 12. Amplification of TCR alpha and beta CDR3 regions from RNA used iRepertoire nested multiplex PCR. TCRdb re-analysed the multiplex PCR reads in MiXCR, keeping a single row per CDR3 protein. The sample lists fewer than 90,000 distinct CDR3 sequences, around a quarter seen once, with 6.7% in the top ten. This record belongs to a study of glioma-infiltrating T cells. Study-wide results and caveats: Tissue-blood divergence was below expectation in non-neoplastic patients, above in gliomas.

The sample was glioma tissue, nonneoplastic brain tissue, or PBMCs (not recorded which). The chain uses TRBV27 and TRBJ1-1; TRBD1 matches at 8 bases. The receptor was isolated from a human donor with low-grade glioma or glioblastoma, undergoing nonglioma brain surgery, or in good health (not recorded which). CDR3 protein: CASTRTGHRGTEAFF. CDR3 nucleotide sequence: TGTGCCAGCACCCGGACAGGGCATCGGGGGACTGAAGCTTTCTTT.